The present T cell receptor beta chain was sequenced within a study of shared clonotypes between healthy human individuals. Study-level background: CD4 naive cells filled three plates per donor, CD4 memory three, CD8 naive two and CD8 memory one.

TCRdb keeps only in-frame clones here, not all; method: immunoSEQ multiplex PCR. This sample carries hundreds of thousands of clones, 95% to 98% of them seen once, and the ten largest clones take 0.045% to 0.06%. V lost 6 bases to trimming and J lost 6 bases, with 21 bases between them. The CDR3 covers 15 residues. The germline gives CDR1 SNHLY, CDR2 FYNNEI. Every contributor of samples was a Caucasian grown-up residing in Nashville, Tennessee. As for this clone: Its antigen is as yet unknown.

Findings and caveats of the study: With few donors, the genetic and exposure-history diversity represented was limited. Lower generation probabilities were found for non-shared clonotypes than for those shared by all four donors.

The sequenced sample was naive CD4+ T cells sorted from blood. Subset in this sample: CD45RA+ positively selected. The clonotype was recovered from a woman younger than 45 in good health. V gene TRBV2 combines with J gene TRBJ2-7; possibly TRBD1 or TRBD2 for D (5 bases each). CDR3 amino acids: CASSPTTGTLGEQYF. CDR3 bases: TGTGCCAGCAGCCCAACTACCGGGACCCTGGGCGAGCAGTACTTC.